These 9 T cell receptor beta chains were sequenced from one sample in a study of T cell repertoires in cytomegalovirus infection (dated by TCRdb to about 2019). Reads for this sample came from an Illumina HiSeq 1500. TCRdb handled the public reads itself, with Q25 trimming in fastp and clone calling in MiXCR, and kept productive beta chains. Under each unique CDR3 protein, matching rows form one entry showing the most common genes and DNA. The sample has 200,000 to 250,000 distinct CDR3 sequences on record, roughly 12% of them singletons. About 1.5% of the sample rests with the top ten. The source material was PBMCs. The receptors here all came from a human donor in good health (CMV status not recorded). Some clones in this sample may be carry-over from other donors' samples.

Ten or more counts support this clonotype. This sequence joins TRBV7-2 and TRBJ2-2, with TRBD1 matching 7 bases. There are 16 residues in the CDR3. J lost 2 bases, V lost 3 bases, and 6 bases had no gene match. Per the germline V gene, CDR1 is SGHTA and CDR2 is FQGNSA. CDR3 region: CASSFTGTVNTGELFF. CDR3 nucleotide sequence: TGTGCCAGCAGCTTCACCGGGACAGTAAACACCGGGGAGCTGTTTTTT. Complete variable domain (other parts from reference TRBV7-2 and TRBJ2-2): GAGVSQSPSNKVTEKGKDVELRCDPISGHTALYWYRQSLGQGLEFLIYFQGNSAPDKSGLPSDRFSAERTGGSVSTLTIQRTQQEDSAVYLCASSFTGTVNTGELFFGEGSRLTVL.

This clonotype came up many times. The chain links TRBV28 to TRBJ2-3; perhaps TRBD2 as D (5 bases). Germline V gives CDR1 MDHEN, CDR2 SYDVKM. There are 11 residues in the CDR3. The V end lost 5 bases, the J end lost 8 bases, and 8 bases lay between the germline ends. CDR3 sequence (DNA): TGTGCCAGCAGTACTAGGGCTACGCAGTATTTT. As protein: CASSTRATQYF.

In its sample, this clonotype was seen many times. This chain connects TRBV5-5 to TRBJ2-5; D not certain. CDR1 SGHKS and CDR2 YYEKEE come from the germline V gene (reference sequence). The CDR3 is 14 residues long. Trimming pared 3 bases from V and 2 bases from J, leaving 11 bases between. CDR3: CASSSGRLQETQYF. CDR3 DNA: TGTGCCAGCAGCTCCGGACGTTTACAAGAGACCCAGTACTTC.

This clonotype has a count of ten or more. The chain has TRBV28 and TRBJ1-5; possible D gene TRBD1, 6 bases. The length of the CDR3 is 15 residues. CDR1 is MDHEN and CDR2 is SYDVKM in the germline V gene. V lost 4 bases, J lost 2 bases, and 12 bases lay in between. CDR3 loop: CASSSRGFGNQPQHF. CDR3 bases: TGTGCCAGCAGTTCCAGGGGTTTTGGCAATCAGCCCCAGCATTTT.

This clonotype was counted many times. The chain carries TRBV7-8 and TRBJ2-1, with 11 bases fitting TRBD1. V was pared by 7 bases and J by 4 bases, with 6 bases of the junction left unmatched. CDR1 and CDR2 (germline): SGHVS, FQNEAQ. This CDR3 region has 15 residues. The CDR3 sequence is CASILGTGGYNEQFF. In DNA, the CDR3 is TGTGCCAGCATCCTAGGGACAGGGGGTTACAATGAGCAGTTCTTC.

The CDR3 loop reads CSAYRGGDEQYF. Written as DNA, the CDR3 is TGCAGTGCTTACAGGGGTGGCGACGAGCAGTACTTC. V is TRBV20-1 and J is TRBJ2-7; 7 bases align to TRBD1. This CDR3 has 12 amino acids. Trimming removed 5 bases from V and 5 bases from J; junction bases left unmatched: 6. CDR1 DFQATT and CDR2 SNEGSKA come from the germline V gene (reference sequence).

This clonotype has at least ten counts. The CDR3 region is CASSLTVHGGYTF. As DNA, the CDR3 is TGTGCCAGCAGCTTGACAGTCCATGGGGGCTACACCTTC. The V gene is TRBV7-2, the J gene TRBJ1-2; perhaps TRBD1 as D (5 bases). Germline values: CDR1 SGHTA, CDR2 FQGNSA. The CDR3 has 13 residues. Trimming shortened V by 3 bases and J by 8 bases, and 13 bases separated the two germline ends.

This clonotype appeared many times. The chain employs TRBV6-2 or TRBV6-3 and TRBJ2-2, with TRBD2 as a possible D gene (6 bases). With 7 bases removed from V and 8 bases from J, the gap between germline ends came to 17 bases. The CDR3 is 14 amino acids. CDR1 MNHEY and CDR2 SVGEGT come from the germline V gene. The DNA for the CDR3 is TGTGCCAGCAACGATGAGGGACTTTGGGGGGAGCTGTTTTTT. It encodes CASNDEGLWGELFF.

This clonotype was found many times. This chain joins TRBV7-2 and TRBJ2-2; 7 nucleotides agree with TRBD2. The CDR3 is 16 residues long. CDR1 and CDR2 (germline): SGHTA, FQGNSA. J gave up 2 bases and V 1 base, and 4 bases lay outside the gene matches. The CDR3 loop reads CASSLGLAVNTGELFF. CDR3 in DNA: TGTGCCAGCAGCTTAGGCCTAGCGGTTAACACCGGGGAGCTGTTTTTT.